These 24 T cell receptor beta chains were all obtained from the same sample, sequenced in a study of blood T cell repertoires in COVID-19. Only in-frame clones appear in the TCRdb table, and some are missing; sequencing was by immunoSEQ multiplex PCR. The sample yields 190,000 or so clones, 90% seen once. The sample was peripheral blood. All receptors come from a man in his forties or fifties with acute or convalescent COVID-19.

DNA for the CDR3: TGTGCCAGCAGTATCTGGAACACTGAAGCTTTCTTT. It specifies CASSIWNTEAFF. This chain links TRBV28 with TRBJ1-1, with D uncertain. Germline lookup yields CDR1 MDHEN and CDR2 SYDVKM. The V end was cut by 5 bases, the J end by 1 base, with 5 bases between. CDR3 size: 12 residues.

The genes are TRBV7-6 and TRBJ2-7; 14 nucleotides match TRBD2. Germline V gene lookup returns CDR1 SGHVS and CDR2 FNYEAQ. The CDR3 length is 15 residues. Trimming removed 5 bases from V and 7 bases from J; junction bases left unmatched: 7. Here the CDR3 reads CASSPRLAGGGEQYF. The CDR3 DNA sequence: TGTGCCAGCAGCCCGCGACTAGCGGGAGGGGGGGAGCAGTACTTC.

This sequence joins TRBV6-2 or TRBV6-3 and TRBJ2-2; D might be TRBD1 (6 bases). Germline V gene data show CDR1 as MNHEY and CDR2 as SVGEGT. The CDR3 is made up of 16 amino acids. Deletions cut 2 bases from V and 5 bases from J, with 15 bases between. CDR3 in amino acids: CASSYRQGKYTGELFF. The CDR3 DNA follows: TGTGCCAGCAGTTACCGCCAGGGGAAATATACCGGGGAGCTGTTTTTT.

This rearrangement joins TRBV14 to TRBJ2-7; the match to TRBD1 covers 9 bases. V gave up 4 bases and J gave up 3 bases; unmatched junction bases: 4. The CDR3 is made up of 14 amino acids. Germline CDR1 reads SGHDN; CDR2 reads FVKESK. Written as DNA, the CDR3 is TGTGCCAGCAGCCCGACGGGACAGGGCTACGAGCAGTACTTC. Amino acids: CASSPTGQGYEQYF.

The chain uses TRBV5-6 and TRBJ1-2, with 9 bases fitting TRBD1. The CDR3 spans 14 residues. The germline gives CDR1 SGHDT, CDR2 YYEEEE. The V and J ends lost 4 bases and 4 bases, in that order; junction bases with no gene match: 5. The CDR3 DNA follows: TGTGCCAGCAGCCGGGACAGGGTCCCCTATGGCTACACCTTC. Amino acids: CASSRDRVPYGYTF.

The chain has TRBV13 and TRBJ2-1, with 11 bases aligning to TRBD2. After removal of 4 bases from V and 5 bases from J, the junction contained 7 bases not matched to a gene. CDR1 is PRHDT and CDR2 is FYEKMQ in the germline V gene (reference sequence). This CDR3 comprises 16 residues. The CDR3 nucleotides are TGTGCCAGCAGCTGGGCCTTAGCGGGGGGGCACAATGAGCAGTTCTTC. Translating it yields CASSWALAGGHNEQFF.

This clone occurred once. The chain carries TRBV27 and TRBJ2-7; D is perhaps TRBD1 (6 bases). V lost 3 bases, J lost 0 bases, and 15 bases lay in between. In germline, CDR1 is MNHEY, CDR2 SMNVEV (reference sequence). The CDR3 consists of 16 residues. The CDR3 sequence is CASSLHPQGPSYEQYF. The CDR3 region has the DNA TGTGCCAGCAGTTTGCACCCACAGGGCCCCTCCTACGAGCAGTACTTC.

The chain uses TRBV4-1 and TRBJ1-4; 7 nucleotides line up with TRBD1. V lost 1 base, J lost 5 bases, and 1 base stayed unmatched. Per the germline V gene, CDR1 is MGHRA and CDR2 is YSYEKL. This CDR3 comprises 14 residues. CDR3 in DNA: TGCGCCAGCAGCCAAGGAGGGGGCAATGAAAAACTGTTTTTT. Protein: CASSQGGGNEKLFF.

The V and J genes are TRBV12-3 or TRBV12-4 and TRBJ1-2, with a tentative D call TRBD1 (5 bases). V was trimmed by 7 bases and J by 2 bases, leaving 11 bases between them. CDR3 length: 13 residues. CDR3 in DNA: TGTGCCAGCACCAAGACAGACAACTATGGCTACACCTTC. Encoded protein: CASTKTDNYGYTF.

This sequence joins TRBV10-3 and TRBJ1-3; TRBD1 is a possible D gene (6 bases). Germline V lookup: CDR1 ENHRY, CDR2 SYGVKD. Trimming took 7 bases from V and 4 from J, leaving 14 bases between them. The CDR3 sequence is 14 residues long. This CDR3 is CAITREGEGNTIYF. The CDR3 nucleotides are TGTGCCATCACCAGGGAGGGGGAAGGAAACACCATATATTTT.

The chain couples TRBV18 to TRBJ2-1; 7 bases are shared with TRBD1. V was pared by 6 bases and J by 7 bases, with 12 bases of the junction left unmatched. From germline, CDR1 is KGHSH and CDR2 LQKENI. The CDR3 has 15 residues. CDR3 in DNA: TGTGCCAGCTCGTTGACAGGGCTTCGCGGGAATGAGCAGTTCTTC. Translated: CASSLTGLRGNEQFF.

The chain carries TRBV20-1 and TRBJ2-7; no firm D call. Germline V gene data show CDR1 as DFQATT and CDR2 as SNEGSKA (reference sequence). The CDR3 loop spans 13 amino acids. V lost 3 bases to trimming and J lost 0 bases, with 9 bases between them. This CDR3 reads CSASGGFSYEQYV. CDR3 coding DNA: TGCAGTGCTAGTGGCGGATTCTCCTACGAGCAGTACGTC.

The CDR3 DNA sequence: TGCGCCAGCAAACAGGTTGGACAGGTCACCGGGGAGCTGTTTTTT. Translated: CASKQVGQVTGELFF. V and J are TRBV5-1 and TRBJ2-2, with TRBD1 identical over 7 bases. CDR3 length: 15 amino acids. The ends lost 6 bases at V and 4 bases at J; junction bases unmatched: 9. The germline V gene has CDR1 SGHRS and CDR2 YFSETQ. Full variable domain (outside the CDR3, taken from reference TRBV5-1 and TRBJ2-2): KAGVTQTPRYLIKTRGQQVTLSCSPISGHRSVSWYQQTPGQGLQFLFEYFSETQRNKGNFPGRFSGRQFSNSRSEMNVSTLELGDSALYLCASKQVGQVTGELFFGEGSRLTVL.

CDR3 sequence: CASSDERGGYTF. CDR3 bases: TGTGCCAGCAGTGACGAGCGTGGGGGCTACACCTTC. V and J are TRBV25-1 and TRBJ1-2; no reliable D call. The germline CDR1 and CDR2 sequences are MGHDK and SYGVNS. The CDR3 spans 12 residues. V dropped 3 bases and J dropped 8 bases, with 10 bases sitting between them.

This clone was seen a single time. The CDR3 nucleotides are TGTGCCAGCAGAGGGCGATCGGGAAACACTGAAGCTTTCTTT. Its translation is CASRGRSGNTEAFF. The gene calls are TRBV2 and TRBJ1-1, with D unresolved. Germline assignment: CDR1 SNHLY and CDR2 FYNNEI. Trimming cost V 6 bases and J 2 bases, with 13 bases left between them. The CDR3 consists of 14 residues.

CDR3 in DNA: TGTGCCAGCAGCCAACCGGACAGGCTCGACACTGAAGCTTTCTTT. This translates into CASSQPDRLDTEAFF. The chain uses TRBV3-1 (or the pseudogene TRBV3-2) and TRBJ1-1; 7 bases align to TRBD1. CDR1 is LGHDT, CDR2 YNNKEL, per germline (reference sequence). V was pared by 2 bases and J by 3 bases, with 6 bases of the junction left unmatched. This CDR3 has 15 amino acids.

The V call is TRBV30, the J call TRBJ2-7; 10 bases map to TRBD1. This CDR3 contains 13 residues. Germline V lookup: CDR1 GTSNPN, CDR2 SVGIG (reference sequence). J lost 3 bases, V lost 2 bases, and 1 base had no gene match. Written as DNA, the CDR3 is TGTGCCTGGAGTAGGACAGGGGGCTACGAGCAGTACGTC. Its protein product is CAWSRTGGYEQYV.

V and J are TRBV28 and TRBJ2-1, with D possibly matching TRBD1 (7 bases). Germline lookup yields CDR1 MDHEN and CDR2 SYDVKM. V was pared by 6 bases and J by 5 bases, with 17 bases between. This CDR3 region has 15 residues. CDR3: CASSPSGGTHNEQFF. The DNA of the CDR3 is TGTGCCAGCAGCCCCTCAGGGGGGACGCACAATGAGCAGTTCTTC.

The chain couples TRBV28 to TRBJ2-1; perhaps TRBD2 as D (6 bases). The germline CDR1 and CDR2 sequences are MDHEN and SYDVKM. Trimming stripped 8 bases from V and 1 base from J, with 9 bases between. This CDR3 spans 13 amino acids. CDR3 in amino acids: CASGRPSYNEQFF. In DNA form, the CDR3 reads TGTGCCAGCGGGAGGCCTTCCTACAATGAGCAGTTCTTC.

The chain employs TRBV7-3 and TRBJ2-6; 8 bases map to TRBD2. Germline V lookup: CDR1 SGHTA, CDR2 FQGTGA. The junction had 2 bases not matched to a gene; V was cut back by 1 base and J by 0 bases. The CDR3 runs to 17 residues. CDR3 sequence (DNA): TGTGCCAGCAGCTTAAGCGGGAGGCACTCTGGGGCCAACGTCCTGACTTTC. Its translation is CASSLSGRHSGANVLTF.

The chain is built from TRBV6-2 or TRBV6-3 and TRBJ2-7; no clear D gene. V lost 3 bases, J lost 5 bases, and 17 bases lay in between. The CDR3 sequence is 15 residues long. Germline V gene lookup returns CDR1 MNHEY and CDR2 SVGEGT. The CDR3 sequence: CASSYMRRPGDEQYV. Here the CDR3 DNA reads TGTGCCAGCAGTTATATGAGGCGACCTGGAGACGAGCAGTACGTC.

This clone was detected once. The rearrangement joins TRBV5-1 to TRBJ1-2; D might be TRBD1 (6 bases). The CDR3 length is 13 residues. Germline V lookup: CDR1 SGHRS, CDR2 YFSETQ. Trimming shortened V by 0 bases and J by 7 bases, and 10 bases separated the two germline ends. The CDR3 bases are TGCGCCAGCAGCTTGGCAGGGGTTGGTGGCTACACCTTC. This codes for CASSLAGVGGYTF.

DNA of the CDR3: TGTGCCAGCAGCGCCGGGGGGGCGAGCACTGAAGCTTTCTTT. Translating gives CASSAGGASTEAFF. The chain joins TRBV28 to TRBJ1-1; D perhaps matches TRBD1 (6 bases). The CDR3 loop spans 14 amino acids. Germline-derived CDR1 and CDR2 are MDHEN and SYDVKM. With 6 bases removed from V and 4 bases from J, the gap between germline ends came to 15 bases.

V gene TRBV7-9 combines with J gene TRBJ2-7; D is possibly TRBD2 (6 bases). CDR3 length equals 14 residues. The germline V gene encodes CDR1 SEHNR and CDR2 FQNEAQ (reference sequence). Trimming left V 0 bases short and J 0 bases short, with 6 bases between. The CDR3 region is CASSLASGSYEQYF. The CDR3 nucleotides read TGTGCCAGCAGCTTAGCTAGCGGCTCCTACGAGCAGTACTTC.